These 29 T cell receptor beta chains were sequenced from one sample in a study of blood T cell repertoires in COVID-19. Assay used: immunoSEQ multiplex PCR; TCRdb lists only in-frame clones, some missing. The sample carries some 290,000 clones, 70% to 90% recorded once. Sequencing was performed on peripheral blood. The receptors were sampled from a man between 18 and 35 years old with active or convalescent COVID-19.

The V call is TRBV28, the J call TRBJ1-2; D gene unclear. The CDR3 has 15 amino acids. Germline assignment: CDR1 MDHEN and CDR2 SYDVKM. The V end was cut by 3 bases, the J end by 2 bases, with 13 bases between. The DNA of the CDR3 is TGTGCCAGCAGTTTCGGACTCCGAGGCAACTATGGCTACACCTTC. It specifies CASSFGLRGNYGYTF.

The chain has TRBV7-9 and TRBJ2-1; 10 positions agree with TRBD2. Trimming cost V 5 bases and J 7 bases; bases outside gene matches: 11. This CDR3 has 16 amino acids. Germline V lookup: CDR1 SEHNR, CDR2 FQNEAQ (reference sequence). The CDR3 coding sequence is TGTGCCAGCAGCCCAGTCAAACCGGGACTAGCGAATGAGCAGTTCTTC. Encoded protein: CASSPVKPGLANEQFF.

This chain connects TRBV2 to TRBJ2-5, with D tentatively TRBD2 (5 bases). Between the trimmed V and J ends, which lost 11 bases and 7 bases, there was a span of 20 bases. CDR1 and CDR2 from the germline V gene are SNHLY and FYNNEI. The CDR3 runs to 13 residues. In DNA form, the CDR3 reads TGTGCCGCCCCCGACGGTGTCAGCGGGACCCAGTACTTC. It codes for CAAPDGVSGTQYF. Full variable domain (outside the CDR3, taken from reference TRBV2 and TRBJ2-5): EPEVTQTPSHQVTQMGQEVILRCVPISNHLYFYWYRQILGQKVEFLVSFYNNEISEKSEIFDDQFSVERPDGSNFTLKIRSTKLEDSAMYFCAAPDGVSGTQYFGPGTRLLVL.

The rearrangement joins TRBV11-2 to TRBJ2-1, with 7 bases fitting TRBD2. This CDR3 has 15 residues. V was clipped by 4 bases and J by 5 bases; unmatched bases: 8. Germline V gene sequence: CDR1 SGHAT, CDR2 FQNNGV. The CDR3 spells CASSSKSGANNEQFF. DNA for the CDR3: TGTGCCAGCAGCTCTAAAAGCGGGGCCAACAATGAGCAGTTCTTC.

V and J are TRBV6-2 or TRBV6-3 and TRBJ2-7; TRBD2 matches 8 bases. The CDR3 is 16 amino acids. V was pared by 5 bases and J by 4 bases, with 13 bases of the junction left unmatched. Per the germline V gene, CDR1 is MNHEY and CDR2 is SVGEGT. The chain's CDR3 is CASSPHGGRRSYEQYF. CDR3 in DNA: TGTGCCAGCAGTCCCCACGGCGGGAGGCGTTCGTACGAGCAGTACTTC.

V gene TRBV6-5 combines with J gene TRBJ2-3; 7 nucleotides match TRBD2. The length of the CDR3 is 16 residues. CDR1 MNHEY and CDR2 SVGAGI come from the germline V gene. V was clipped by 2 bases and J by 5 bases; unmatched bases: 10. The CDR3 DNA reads TGTGCCAGCAGTTACGCTGGTGCGGGAGTCAAAGATACGCAGTATTTT. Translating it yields CASSYAGAGVKDTQYF.

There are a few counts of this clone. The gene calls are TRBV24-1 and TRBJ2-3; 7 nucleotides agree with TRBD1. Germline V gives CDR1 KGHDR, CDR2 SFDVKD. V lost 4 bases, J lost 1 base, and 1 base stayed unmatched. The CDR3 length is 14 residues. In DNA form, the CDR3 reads TGTGCCACCAGTGACGGACAGGGCACAGATACGCAGTATTTT. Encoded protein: CATSDGQGTDTQYF.

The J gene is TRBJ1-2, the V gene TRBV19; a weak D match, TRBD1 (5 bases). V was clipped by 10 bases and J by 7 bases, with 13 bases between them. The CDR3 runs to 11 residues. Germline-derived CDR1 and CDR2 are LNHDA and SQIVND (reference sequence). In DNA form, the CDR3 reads TGTGCCACCAAGTCAGGGTTTGGCTACACCTTC. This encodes CATKSGFGYTF.

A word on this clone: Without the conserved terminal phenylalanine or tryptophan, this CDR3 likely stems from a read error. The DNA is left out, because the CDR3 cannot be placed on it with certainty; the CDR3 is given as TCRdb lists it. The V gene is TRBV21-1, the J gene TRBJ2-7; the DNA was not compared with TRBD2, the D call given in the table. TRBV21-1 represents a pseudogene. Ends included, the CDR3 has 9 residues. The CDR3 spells CASRTSLHI.

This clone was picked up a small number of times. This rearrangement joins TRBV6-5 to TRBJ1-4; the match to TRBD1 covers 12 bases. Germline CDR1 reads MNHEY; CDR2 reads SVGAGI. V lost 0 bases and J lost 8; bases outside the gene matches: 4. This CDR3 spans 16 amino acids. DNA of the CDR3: TGTGCCAGCAGTTACTCGGGACAGGGGGCGCGGGAAAAACTGTTTTTT. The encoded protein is CASSYSGQGAREKLFF.

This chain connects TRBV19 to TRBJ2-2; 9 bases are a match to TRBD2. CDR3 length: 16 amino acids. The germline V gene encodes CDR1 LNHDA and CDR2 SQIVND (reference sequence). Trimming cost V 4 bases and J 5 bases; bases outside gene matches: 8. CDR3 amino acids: CASSRIAGVGTGELFF. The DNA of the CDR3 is TGTGCCAGTAGTAGAATAGCGGGAGTCGGTACCGGGGAGCTGTTTTTT.

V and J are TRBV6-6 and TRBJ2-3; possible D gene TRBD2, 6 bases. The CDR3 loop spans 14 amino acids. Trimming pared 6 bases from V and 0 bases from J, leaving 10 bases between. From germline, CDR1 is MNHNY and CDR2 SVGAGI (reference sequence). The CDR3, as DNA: TGTGCCAGCAGCCTCGGGGGAAGCACAGATACGCAGTATTTT. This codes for CASSLGGSTDTQYF.

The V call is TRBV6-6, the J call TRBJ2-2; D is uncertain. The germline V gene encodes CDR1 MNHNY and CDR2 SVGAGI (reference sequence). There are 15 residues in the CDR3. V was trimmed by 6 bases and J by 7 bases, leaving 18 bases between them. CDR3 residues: CASSRRNMVGGELFF. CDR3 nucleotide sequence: TGTGCCAGCAGCCGCAGGAATATGGTAGGCGGGGAGCTGTTTTTT.

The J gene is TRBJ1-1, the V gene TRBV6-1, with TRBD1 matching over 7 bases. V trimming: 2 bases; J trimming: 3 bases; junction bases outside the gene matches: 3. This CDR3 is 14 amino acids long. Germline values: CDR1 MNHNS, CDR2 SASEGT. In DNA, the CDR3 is TGTGCCAGCAGTGAAACAGGGGCGGACACTGAAGCTTTCTTT. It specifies CASSETGADTEAFF.

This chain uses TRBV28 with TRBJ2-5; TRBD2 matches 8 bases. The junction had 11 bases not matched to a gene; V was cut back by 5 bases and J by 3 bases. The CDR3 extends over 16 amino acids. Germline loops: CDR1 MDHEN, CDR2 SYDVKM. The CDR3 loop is CASSPPILGGEETQYF. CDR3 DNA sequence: TGTGCCAGCAGTCCCCCGATTCTCGGGGGGGAAGAGACCCAGTACTTC.

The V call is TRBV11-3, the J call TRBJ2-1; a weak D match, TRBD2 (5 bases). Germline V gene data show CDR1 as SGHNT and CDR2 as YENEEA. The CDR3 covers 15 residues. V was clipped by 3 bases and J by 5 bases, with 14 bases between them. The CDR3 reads CASSFSGAPDNEQFF. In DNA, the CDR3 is TGTGCCAGCAGCTTCAGCGGAGCCCCCGACAATGAGCAGTTCTTC.

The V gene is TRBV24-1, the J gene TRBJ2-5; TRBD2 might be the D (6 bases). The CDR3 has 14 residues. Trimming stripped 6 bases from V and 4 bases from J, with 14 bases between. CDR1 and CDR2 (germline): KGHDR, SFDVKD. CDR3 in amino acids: CATSLGGMGETQYF. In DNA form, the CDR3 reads TGTGCCACCAGTCTAGGAGGGATGGGAGAGACCCAGTACTTC.

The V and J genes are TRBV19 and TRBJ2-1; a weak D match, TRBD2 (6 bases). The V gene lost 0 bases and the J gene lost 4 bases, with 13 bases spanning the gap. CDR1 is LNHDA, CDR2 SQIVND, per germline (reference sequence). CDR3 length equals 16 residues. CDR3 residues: CASSIEGRRSYNEQFF. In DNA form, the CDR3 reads TGTGCCAGTAGTATAGAAGGGAGGAGGAGTTACAATGAGCAGTTCTTC.

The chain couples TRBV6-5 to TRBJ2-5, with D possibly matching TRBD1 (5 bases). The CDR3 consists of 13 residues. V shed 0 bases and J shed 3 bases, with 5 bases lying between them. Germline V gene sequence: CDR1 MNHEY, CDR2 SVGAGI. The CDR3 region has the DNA TGTGCCAGCAGTTACTCAGGGGAAGAGACCCAGTACTTC. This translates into CASSYSGEETQYF.

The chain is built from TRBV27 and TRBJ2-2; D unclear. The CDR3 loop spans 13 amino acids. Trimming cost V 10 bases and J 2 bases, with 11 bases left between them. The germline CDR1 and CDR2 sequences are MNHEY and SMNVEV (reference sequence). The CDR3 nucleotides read TGTGCCACCATTGCTAGAAACACCGGGGAGCTGTTTTTT. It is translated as CATIARNTGELFF.

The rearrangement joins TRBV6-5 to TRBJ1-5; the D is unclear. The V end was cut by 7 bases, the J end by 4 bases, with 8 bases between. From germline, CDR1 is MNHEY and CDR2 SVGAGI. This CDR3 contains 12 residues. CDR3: CASKNQNQPQHF. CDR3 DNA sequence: TGTGCCAGCAAAAATCAGAATCAGCCCCAGCATTTT.

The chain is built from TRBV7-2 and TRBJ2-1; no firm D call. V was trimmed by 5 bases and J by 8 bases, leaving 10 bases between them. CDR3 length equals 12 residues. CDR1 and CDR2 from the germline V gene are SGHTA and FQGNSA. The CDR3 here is CASSPLLYEQFF. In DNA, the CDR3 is TGTGCCAGCAGCCCCCTTCTCTATGAGCAGTTCTTC. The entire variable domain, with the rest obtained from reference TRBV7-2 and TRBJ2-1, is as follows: GAGVSQSPSNKVTEKGKDVELRCDPISGHTALYWYRQSLGQGLEFLIYFQGNSAPDKSGLPSDRFSAERTGGSVSTLTIQRTQQEDSAVYLCASSPLLYEQFFGPGTRLTVL.

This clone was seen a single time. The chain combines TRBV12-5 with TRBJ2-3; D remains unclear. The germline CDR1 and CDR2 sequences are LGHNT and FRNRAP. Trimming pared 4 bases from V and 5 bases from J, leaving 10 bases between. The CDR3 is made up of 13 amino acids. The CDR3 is CASGSRPGDTQYF. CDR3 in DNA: TGTGCTAGTGGTTCCCGCCCGGGAGATACGCAGTATTTT.

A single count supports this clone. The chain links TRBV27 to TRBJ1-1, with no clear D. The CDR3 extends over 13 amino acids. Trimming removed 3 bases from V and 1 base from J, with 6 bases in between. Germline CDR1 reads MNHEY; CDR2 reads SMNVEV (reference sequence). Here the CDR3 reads CASSFTRNTEAFF. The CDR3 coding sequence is TGTGCCAGCAGTTTTACACGGAACACTGAAGCTTTCTTT.

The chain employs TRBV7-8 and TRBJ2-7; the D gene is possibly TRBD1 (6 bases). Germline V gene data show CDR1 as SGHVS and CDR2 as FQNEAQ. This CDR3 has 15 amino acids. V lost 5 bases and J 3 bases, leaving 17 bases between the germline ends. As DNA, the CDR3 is TGTGCCAGCAGCCAAAACCGGGACACCTACTACGAGCAGTACTTC. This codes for CASSQNRDTYYEQYF.

This CDR3 reads CASSGGENIQYF. CDR3 nucleotide sequence: TGCGCCAGCAGCGGCGGGGAAAACATTCAGTACTTC. The chain carries TRBV4-1 and TRBJ2-4; tentative D call: TRBD2 (6 bases). The CDR3 consists of 12 residues. Per germline, CDR1 MGHRA and CDR2 YSYEKL. V lost 5 bases to trimming and J lost 5 bases, with 7 bases between them.

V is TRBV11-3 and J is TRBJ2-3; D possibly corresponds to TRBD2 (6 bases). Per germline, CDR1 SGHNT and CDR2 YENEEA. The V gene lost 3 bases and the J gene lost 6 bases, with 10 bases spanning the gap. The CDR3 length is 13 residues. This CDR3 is CASSFDAGDTQYF. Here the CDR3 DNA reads TGTGCCAGCAGCTTCGACGCGGGGGATACGCAGTATTTT.

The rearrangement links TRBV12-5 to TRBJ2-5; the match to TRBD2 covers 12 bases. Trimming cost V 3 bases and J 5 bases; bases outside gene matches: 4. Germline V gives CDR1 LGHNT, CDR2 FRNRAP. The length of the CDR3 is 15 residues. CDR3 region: CASGFTSGGPETQYF. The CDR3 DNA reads TGTGCTAGTGGTTTCACTAGCGGGGGGCCCGAGACCCAGTACTTC.

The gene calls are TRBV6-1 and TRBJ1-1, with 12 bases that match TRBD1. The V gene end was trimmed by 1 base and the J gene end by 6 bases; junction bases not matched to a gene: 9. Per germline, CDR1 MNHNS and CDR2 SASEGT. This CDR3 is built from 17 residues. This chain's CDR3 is CASSEGGGQGARPEAFF. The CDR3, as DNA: TGTGCCAGCAGTGAAGGGGGGGGACAGGGGGCGCGCCCTGAAGCTTTCTTT.